These 28 T cell receptor beta chains were all obtained from the same sample, sequenced in a study of blood T cell repertoires in COVID-19. Profiling relied on immunoSEQ multiplex PCR, and the TCRdb table lists in-frame clones only, not all of them. Here the sample spans hundreds of thousands of clones, roughly 76% being singletons. The sequenced material came from peripheral blood. The receptor set was obtained from a woman aged 80 or over with COVID-19, enrolled during active disease.

This clone was seen a single time. V is TRBV9 and J is TRBJ1-3; D remains unclear. CDR1 is SGDLS and CDR2 is YYNGEE in the germline V gene. The CDR3 is 16 residues long. The V gene lost 4 bases and the J gene lost 2 bases, with 16 bases spanning the gap. The CDR3 protein is CASSPSFATPGNTIYF. In nucleotides, the CDR3 is TGTGCCAGCAGCCCCTCTTTCGCTACTCCTGGAAACACCATATATTTT.

The rearrangement joins TRBV3-1 (or the pseudogene TRBV3-2) to TRBJ1-4; TRBD1 aligns across 8 bases. From germline, CDR1 is LGHDT and CDR2 YNNKEL (reference sequence). The CDR3 has 15 amino acids. Germline trimming cut 4 bases from V and 5 bases from J; bases unmatched to any gene: 6. This CDR3 is CASSRRQGNNEKLFF. The CDR3 DNA sequence: TGTGCCAGCAGCCGTAGACAGGGGAACAATGAAAAACTGTTTTTT.

The CDR3 spells CASSYDRNYGYTF. The CDR3 bases are TGTGCCAGCAGCTACGACAGGAACTATGGCTACACCTTC. The genes are TRBV5-4 and TRBJ1-2; the D gene is possibly TRBD1 (6 bases). The germline V gene has CDR1 SGHNT and CDR2 YYREEE (reference sequence). The CDR3 loop spans 13 amino acids. Deletions cut 3 bases from V and 2 bases from J, with 8 bases between.

The chain employs TRBV5-8 and TRBJ2-1, with D hard to call. Trimming took off 2 bases at V and 0 bases at J, with 15 bases between the two ends. CDR1 SGHTS and CDR2 YDEGEE come from the germline V gene. The CDR3 spans 17 residues. CDR3 DNA sequence: TGTGCCAGCAGCTTCGTTACCCTACTGAGCTCCTACAATGAGCAGTTCTTC. Its translation is CASSFVTLLSSYNEQFF.

The rearrangement joins TRBV7-8 to TRBJ1-5; D remains ambiguous. Deletions cut 5 bases from V and 5 bases from J, with 10 bases between. The CDR3 spans 13 residues. The germline V gene encodes CDR1 SGHVS and CDR2 FQNEAQ. For the CDR3, the DNA is TGTGCCAGCAGCCGGGAGGTCTATCAGCCCCAGCATTTT. Amino acid sequence: CASSREVYQPQHF. The complete variable domain, with remaining parts taken from reference TRBV7-8 and TRBJ1-5, reads GAGVSQSPRYKVAKRGQDVALRCDPISGHVSLFWYQQALGQGPEFLTYFQNEAQLDKSGLPSDRFFAERPEGSVSTLKIQRTQQEDSAVYLCASSREVYQPQHFGDGTRLSIL.

This chain connects TRBV7-8 to TRBJ2-7, with 13 bases that match TRBD2. Losses at the gene ends were 8 bases for V and 7 bases for J; bases not matched to a gene: 17. Germline V gene lookup returns CDR1 SGHVS and CDR2 FQNEAQ. This CDR3 is built from 17 residues. CDR3 residues: CASRQSGLAGTLIEQYF. The DNA of the CDR3 is TGTGCCAGCCGTCAATCGGGACTAGCGGGAACGCTCATTGAGCAGTACTTC. Drawing the rest from reference TRBV7-8 and TRBJ2-7, the complete variable domain is GAGVSQSPRYKVAKRGQDVALRCDPISGHVSLFWYQQALGQGPEFLTYFQNEAQLDKSGLPSDRFFAERPEGSVSTLKIQRTQQEDSAVYLCASRQSGLAGTLIEQYFGPGTRLTVT.

In its sample, this clone ranks as medium-sized. V and J are TRBV27 and TRBJ2-7; D possibly corresponds to TRBD1 (6 bases). Trimming cost V 8 bases and J 4 bases, with 18 bases left between them. The length of the CDR3 is 14 residues. Per the germline V gene, CDR1 is MNHEY and CDR2 is SMNVEV (reference sequence). CDR3: CASGLGGGEYEQYF. The CDR3 DNA follows: TGTGCCAGCGGCCTAGGGGGTGGCGAATACGAGCAGTACTTC.

The chain couples TRBV29-1 to TRBJ1-4; 7 bases are a match to TRBD1. The germline gives CDR1 SQVTM, CDR2 ANQGSEA. V lost 7 bases, J lost 0 bases, and 17 bases stayed unmatched. The CDR3 contains 18 residues. The CDR3 is CSAQNRGVLPSTNEKLFF. The DNA of the CDR3 is TGCAGCGCCCAAAACAGGGGAGTGTTGCCCTCAACTAATGAAAAACTGTTTTTT.

The V gene is TRBV6-1, the J gene TRBJ1-2, with 7 positions matching TRBD1. Germline-derived CDR1 and CDR2 are MNHNS and SASEGT. The CDR3 is made up of 16 amino acids. V shed 4 bases, J shed 2 bases, and the junction held 10 bases outside the gene matches. CDR3 sequence reads: CASSGELGTANYGYTF. DNA of the CDR3: TGTGCCAGCAGTGGGGAGTTGGGGACAGCCAACTATGGCTACACCTTC.

The chain carries TRBV20-1 and TRBJ1-2, with 9 bases identical to TRBD1. Losses at the gene ends were 8 bases for V and 6 bases for J; bases not matched to a gene: 4. Germline CDR1 DFQATT, CDR2 SNEGSKA (reference sequence). The CDR3 loop spans 11 amino acids. CDR3 residues: CSPRTGDGYTF. The DNA of the CDR3 is TGCAGTCCACGGACAGGGGATGGCTACACCTTC.

The chain combines TRBV9 with TRBJ2-2; D perhaps matches TRBD1 (6 bases). Trimming left V 0 bases short and J 4 bases short, with 7 bases between. Germline V gene data show CDR1 as SGDLS and CDR2 as YYNGEE. The CDR3 covers 14 residues. The CDR3 bases are TGTGCCAGCAGCGTAGCAGGGGCCACCGGGGAGCTGTTTTTT. It is translated as CASSVAGATGELFF.

This rearrangement joins TRBV2 to TRBJ2-5, with D uncertain. V was pared by 7 bases and J by 2 bases, with 5 bases between. Germline V gives CDR1 SNHLY, CDR2 FYNNEI. The CDR3 runs 11 residues. The CDR3 sequence is CASTQQETQYF. The CDR3 DNA sequence: TGTGCCAGCACACAGCAAGAGACCCAGTACTTC.

This clone turned up a few times. The chain combines TRBV6-5 with TRBJ1-2; 7 bases are a match to TRBD1. V lost 10 bases and J lost 8; bases outside the gene matches: 19. Looked up from germline, CDR1 is MNHEY and CDR2 is SVGAGI. The CDR3 extends over 15 amino acids. As DNA, the CDR3 is TGTGCCACCCTAACTCCCAGGGGGAGAGGAAAAGGCTACACCTTC. This translates into CATLTPRGRGKGYTF.

The chain has TRBV7-2 and TRBJ2-7, with TRBD2 matching over 11 bases. Germline CDR1 reads SGHTA; CDR2 reads FQGNSA. This CDR3 is built from 14 residues. The V segment lost 0 bases and the J segment 12 bases; nucleotides outside the gene matches: 7. CDR3 DNA: TGTGCCAGCAGCTTAGCTCTAGCGGGAGGAAGGGGGTACTTC. This encodes CASSLALAGGRGYF.

CDR3 sequence: CASSQASGRVDEQYF. The CDR3 DNA reads as TGTGCCAGCAGCCAGGCTAGCGGGAGGGTCGACGAGCAGTACTTC. The chain uses TRBV7-2 and TRBJ2-7, with 12 positions matching TRBD2. V shed 5 bases and J 5 bases; nucleotides not matched to a gene: 7. The length of the CDR3 is 15 residues. Germline V gene data show CDR1 as SGHTA and CDR2 as FQGNSA.

The chain joins TRBV6-5 to TRBJ2-5; TRBD1 might be the D (5 bases). Deletions cut 5 bases from V and 5 bases from J, with 15 bases between. The germline gives CDR1 MNHEY, CDR2 SVGAGI. The CDR3 contains 14 residues. The CDR3 region has the DNA TGTGCCAGCAGTCCCGACAGAACCGGGGAGACCCAGTACTTC. Protein product: CASSPDRTGETQYF.

The J gene is TRBJ1-2, the V gene TRBV7-9; no reliable D call. The CDR3 loop spans 13 amino acids. The germline V gene encodes CDR1 SEHNR and CDR2 FQNEAQ (reference sequence). V was trimmed by 0 bases and J by 5 bases, leaving 7 bases between them. DNA of the CDR3: TGTGCCAGCAGCTTAGCGGCAGGTTATGGCTACACCTTC. Protein sequence: CASSLAAGYGYTF.

A single count supports this clone. The gene calls are TRBV4-1 and TRBJ2-5; 8 nucleotides align to TRBD1. Germline V CDR1 and CDR2: MGHRA, YSYEKL. The CDR3 is 16 residues long. The ends lost 2 bases at V and 5 bases at J; junction bases unmatched: 10. This CDR3 reads CASSQSTGTGAETQYF. Here the CDR3 DNA reads TGCGCCAGCAGCCAATCGACCGGGACAGGAGCGGAGACCCAGTACTTC.

This chain uses TRBV4-1 with TRBJ1-5; D remains unclear. Trimming stripped 1 base from V and 4 bases from J, with 5 bases between. The CDR3 extends over 13 amino acids. Germline V gene data show CDR1 as MGHRA and CDR2 as YSYEKL. CDR3 coding DNA: TGCGCCAGCAGCCAAGCCCCAAATCAGCCCCAGCATTTT. Its protein is CASSQAPNQPQHF.

The V call is TRBV5-5, the J call TRBJ1-2; the D gene is possibly TRBD1 (6 bases). This CDR3 is built from 12 residues. V was shortened by 0 bases and J by 11 bases, with 11 bases between the two germline ends. Germline CDR1 is SGHKS and CDR2 is YYEKEE (reference sequence). This CDR3 reads CASSLDRERYTF. The CDR3 DNA follows: TGTGCCAGCAGCTTGGACAGGGAGCGATACACCTTC.

V is TRBV11-2 and J is TRBJ2-2, with D perhaps TRBD2 (7 bases). The CDR3 is made up of 15 amino acids. CDR1 SGHAT and CDR2 FQNNGV come from the germline V gene. V lost 4 bases and J lost 6, with 15 bases in between. In DNA form, the CDR3 reads TGTGCCAGCAGCTCTCCGGGGGGCGCGGCCGGGGAGCTGTTTTTT. This codes for CASSSPGGAAGELFF.

CDR3 sequence: CASRLAGGITGELFF. The CDR3 bases are TGTGCCAGCAGACTAGCGGGAGGTATCACCGGGGAGCTGTTTTTT. This chain links TRBV6-5 with TRBJ2-2, with 12 bases lining up with TRBD2. This CDR3 comprises 15 residues. Germline CDR1 MNHEY, CDR2 SVGAGI. The V segment lost 6 bases and the J segment 4 bases; nucleotides outside the gene matches: 3.

The chain couples TRBV9 to TRBJ2-3, with TRBD2 matching over 10 bases. There are 15 residues in the CDR3. V gave up 4 bases and J gave up 5 bases; unmatched junction bases: 7. In germline, CDR1 is SGDLS, CDR2 YYNGEE. Written as DNA, the CDR3 is TGTGCCAGCAGCAACCTGGGACTAGCGCGAGATACGCAGTATTTT. Its protein is CASSNLGLARDTQYF. Full variable domain (rest looked up from reference TRBV9 and TRBJ2-3): DSGVTQTPKHLITATGQRVTLRCSPRSGDLSVYWYQQSLDQGLQFLIQYYNGEERAKGNILERFSAQQFPDLHSELNLSSLELGDSALYFCASSNLGLARDTQYFGPGTRLTVL.

This chain uses TRBV28 with TRBJ1-2; maybe TRBD1 (6 bases). Trimming cost V 5 bases and J 4 bases, with 14 bases left between them. The CDR3 contains 14 residues. The germline gives CDR1 MDHEN, CDR2 SYDVKM. The CDR3 sequence is CASSPAGVLYGYTF. The CDR3 DNA reads TGTGCCAGCAGTCCCGCAGGGGTACTCTATGGCTACACCTTC.

The rearrangement links TRBV7-2 to TRBJ1-2; no definite D call. Germline lookup yields CDR1 SGHTA and CDR2 FQGNSA. The CDR3 consists of 13 residues. V was clipped by 1 base and J by 4 bases, with 7 bases between them. This CDR3 is CASSLDRSYGYTF. The CDR3 coding sequence is TGTGCCAGCAGCTTAGACCGGAGCTATGGCTACACCTTC.

The chain carries TRBV27 and TRBJ1-2; D remains unclear. V was pared by 4 bases and J by 8 bases, with 14 bases between. CDR1 and CDR2 (germline): MNHEY, SMNVEV (reference sequence). This CDR3 is 13 amino acids long. The CDR3 DNA reads TGTGCCAGCAGTTCTCCCCTTACGAGGGGCTACACCTTC. As protein: CASSSPLTRGYTF.

This clone has only one observation. The gene calls are TRBV5-1 and TRBJ2-7; TRBD1 agrees at 8 bases. J lost 3 bases, V lost 0 bases, and 5 bases had no gene match. The CDR3 runs to 15 residues. Germline loops: CDR1 SGHRS, CDR2 YFSETQ. The CDR3 DNA reads as TGCGCCAGCAGCTTGGAGGGACAGGTGCTCTACGAGCAGTACTTC. Translated, it gives CASSLEGQVLYEQYF.

Notes on this clone: Germline and junction disagree at one end, which may indicate a read error. The chain uses TRBV3-1 (or the pseudogene TRBV3-2) and TRBJ2-2, with TRBD2 identical over 10 bases. The CDR3 is 15 amino acids. The V gene's germline CDR1 is LGHDT and CDR2 YNNKEL (reference sequence). CDR3 sequence: CASSPGLANAGELFF. The CDR3 DNA reads TGTGCCAGCAGCCCGGGACTAGCGAACGCCGGGGAGCTGTTTTTT.